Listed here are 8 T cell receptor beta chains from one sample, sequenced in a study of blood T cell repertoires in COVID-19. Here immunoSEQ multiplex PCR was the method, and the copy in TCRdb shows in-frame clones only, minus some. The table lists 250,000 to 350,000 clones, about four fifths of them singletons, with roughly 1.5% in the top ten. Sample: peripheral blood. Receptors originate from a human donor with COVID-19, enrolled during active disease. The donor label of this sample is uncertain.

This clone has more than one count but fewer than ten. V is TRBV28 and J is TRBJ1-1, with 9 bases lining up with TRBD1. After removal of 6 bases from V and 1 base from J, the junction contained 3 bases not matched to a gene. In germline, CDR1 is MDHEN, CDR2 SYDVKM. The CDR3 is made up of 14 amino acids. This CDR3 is CASSKTGGNTEAFF. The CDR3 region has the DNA TGTGCCAGCAGCAAGACAGGGGGGAACACTGAAGCTTTCTTT.

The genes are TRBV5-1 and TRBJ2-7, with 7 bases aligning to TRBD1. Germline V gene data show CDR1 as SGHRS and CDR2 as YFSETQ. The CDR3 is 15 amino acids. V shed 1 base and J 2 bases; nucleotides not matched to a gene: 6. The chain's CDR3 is CASSLSPGQPYEQYF. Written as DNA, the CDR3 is TGCGCCAGCAGCTTGTCACCGGGACAGCCCTACGAGCAGTACTTC.

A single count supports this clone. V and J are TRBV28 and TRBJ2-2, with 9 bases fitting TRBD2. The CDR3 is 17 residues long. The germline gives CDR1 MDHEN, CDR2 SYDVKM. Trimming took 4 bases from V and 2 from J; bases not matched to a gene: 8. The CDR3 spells CASSWMSGRRNTGELFF. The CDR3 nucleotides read TGTGCCAGCAGTTGGATGAGCGGGAGGAGAAACACCGGGGAGCTGTTTTTT.

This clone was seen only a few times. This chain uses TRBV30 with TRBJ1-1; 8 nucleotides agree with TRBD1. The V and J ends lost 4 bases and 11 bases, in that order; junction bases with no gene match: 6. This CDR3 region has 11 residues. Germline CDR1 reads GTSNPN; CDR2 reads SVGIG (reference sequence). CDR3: CAWTSGGDAFF. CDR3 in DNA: TGTGCCTGGACCTCAGGGGGCGACGCTTTCTTT. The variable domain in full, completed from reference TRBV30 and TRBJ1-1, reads SQTIHQWPATLVQPVGSPLSLECTVEGTSNPNLYWYRQAAGRGLQLLFYSVGIGQISSEVPQNLSASRPQDRQFILSSKKLLLSDSGFYLCAWTSGGDAFFGQGTRLTVV.

The CDR3: CSVLQGANQPQHF. CDR3 nucleotides: TGCAGCGTATTACAGGGGGCAAATCAGCCCCAGCATTTT. The genes are TRBV29-1 and TRBJ1-5; 9 positions agree with TRBD1. Trimming removed 6 bases from V and 4 bases from J; junction bases left unmatched: 4. Germline V gene data show CDR1 as SQVTM and CDR2 as ANQGSEA. The CDR3 is 13 amino acids.

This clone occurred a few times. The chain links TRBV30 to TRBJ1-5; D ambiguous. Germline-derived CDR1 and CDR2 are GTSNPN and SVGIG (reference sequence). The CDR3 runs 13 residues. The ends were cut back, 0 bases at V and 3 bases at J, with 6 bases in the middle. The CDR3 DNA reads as TGTGCCTGGAGTGTTGCACACAATCAGCCCCAGCATTTT. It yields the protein CAWSVAHNQPQHF.

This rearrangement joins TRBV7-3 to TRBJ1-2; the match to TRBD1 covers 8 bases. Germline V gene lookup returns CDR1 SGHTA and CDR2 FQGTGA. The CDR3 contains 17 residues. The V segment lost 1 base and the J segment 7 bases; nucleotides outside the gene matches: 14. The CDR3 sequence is CASSLSGVTPGGSGYTF. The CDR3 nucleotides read TGTGCCAGCAGCTTAAGTGGGGTCACGCCAGGGGGCAGTGGCTACACCTTC.

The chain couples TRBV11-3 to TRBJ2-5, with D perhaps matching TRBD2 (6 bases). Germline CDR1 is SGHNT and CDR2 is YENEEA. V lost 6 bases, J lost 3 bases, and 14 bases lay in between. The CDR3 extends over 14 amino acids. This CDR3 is CASSGLATKETQYF. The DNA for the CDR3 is TGTGCCAGCAGTGGTCTAGCGACCAAAGAGACCCAGTACTTC.